The 19 T cell receptor delta chains presented below share a single source sample, sequenced in a study of gamma-delta chains in newborns, infants, children. TCRdb re-called the reads through CATT. The sample yields fewer than 15,000 delta-chain clones, 7% to 8.5% seen once. Specimen: blood. The origin of the receptors is a child who was a newborn, infant or young child, either healthy, febrile or measles-vaccinated (not recorded which).

At least ten counts were recorded for this clone. The sample carries other DNA sequences with the same CDR3. This chain uses TRDV2 with TRDJ3; D might be TRDD3 (6 bases). This CDR3 has 17 amino acids. Germline values: CDR1 GEAIGNYY, CDR2 EKD. V was trimmed by 0 bases and J by 1 base, leaving 9 bases between them. The CDR3 here is CACDTWGPSWDTRQMFF. In nucleotides, the CDR3 is TGTGCCTGTGACACCTGGGGGCCGTCCTGGGACACCCGACAGATGTTTTTC.

This clone was seen a handful of times. J is TRDJ2 and V is TRDV2, with a possible D match to TRDD3 (6 bases). V dropped 1 base and J dropped 0 bases, with 17 bases sitting between them. The CDR3 is made up of 18 amino acids. Germline lookup yields CDR1 GEAIGNYY and CDR2 EKD. DNA for the CDR3: TGTGCCTGTGACACGGCGCCGATACGATTAGCTTTGACAGCACAACTCTTCTTT. Residues: CACDTAPIRLALTAQLFF.

This clone was seen a handful of times. The same CDR3 also results from other DNA sequences found in this sample. The chain uses TRDV2 and TRDJ2, with D maybe TRDD3 (6 bases). The CDR3 consists of 15 residues. V lost 0 bases, J lost 1 base, and 8 bases lay in between. Germline V gives CDR1 GEAIGNYY, CDR2 EKD. The CDR3 coding sequence is TGTGCCTGTGACACCGTGGGGATTTTGACAGCACAACTCTTCTTT. Translated, it gives CACDTVGILTAQLFF.

This chain uses TRDV2 with TRDJ3; 10 bases fit TRDD3. The CDR3 has 20 amino acids. Trimming at V came to 3 bases and at J to 0 bases, leaving 10 bases not matched to a gene. The germline V gene has CDR1 GEAIGNYY and CDR2 EKD. CDR3 in amino acids: CACDAVLGDASSWDTRQMFF. In DNA form, the CDR3 reads TGTGCCTGTGACGCCGTACTGGGGGATGCCAGCTCCTGGGACACCCGACAGATGTTTTTC.

Regarding this clone: The junction and the germline gene differ at one end; a read error may be behind it. The chain combines TRDV2 with TRDJ3, with 13 bases aligning to TRDD3. The CDR3 is made up of 20 amino acids. Germline V gives CDR1 GEAIGNYY, CDR2 EKD. The CDR3: CACNTYWGIRSSWDTRQMFF. In nucleotides, the CDR3 is TGTGCCTGTAACACGTACTGGGGGATACGGAGCTCCTGGGACACCCGACAGATGTTTTTC.

This chain connects TRDV2 to TRDJ3; 10 bases fit TRDD3. CDR3 length: 22 amino acids. The trim removed 0 bases at V and 0 bases at J, leaving 13 bases unmatched. Germline lookup yields CDR1 GEAIGNYY and CDR2 EKD. The CDR3 sequence is CACDTNPNWGIGSSWDTRQMFF. The CDR3 coding sequence is TGTGCCTGTGACACCAACCCTAACTGGGGGATTGGTTCCTCCTGGGACACCCGACAGATGTTTTTC.

Of note for this clone: With a much larger clone just one base away, this may be a read error. Other DNA variants within this sample encode the same CDR3. The chain carries TRDV2 and TRDJ3, with 8 bases lining up with TRDD3. The V gene end was trimmed by 3 bases and the J gene end by 0 bases; junction bases not matched to a gene: 12. Germline V CDR1 and CDR2: GEAIGNYY, EKD. The CDR3 contains 20 residues. CDR3 sequence (DNA): TGTGCCTGTGACGCCGTACTGGGGGGTTCAAGCTCCTGGGACACCCGACAGATGTTTTTC. Its protein product is CACDAVLGGSSSWDTRQMFF.

Turning to this clone: Since a much larger clone is just one base distant, this may be a read error. Distinct nucleotide sequences in the sample also encode this CDR3. This chain links TRDV2 with TRDJ3; 9 positions agree with TRDD3. Germline loops: CDR1 GEAIGNYY, CDR2 EKD. The CDR3 is 19 residues long. CDR3 region: CACDSVLGDPSWDTRQMFF. DNA of the CDR3: TGTGCCTGTGACTCCGTACTGGGGGACCCTTCCTGGGACACCCGGCAGATGTTTTTC.

The chain uses TRDV2 and TRDJ3; 8 nucleotides align to TRDD3. V shed 0 bases, J shed 0 bases, and the junction held 12 bases outside the gene matches. Per germline, CDR1 GEAIGNYY and CDR2 EKD. The CDR3 loop spans 21 amino acids. In nucleotides, the CDR3 is TGTGCCTGTGACACCGTGATACTGGGGGTTCACCTCTCCTGGGACACCCGACAGATGTTTTTC. Translation: CACDTVILGVHLSWDTRQMFF.

Comment on this clone: TCRdb has a much larger clone's protein, which differs at residue 7 from the translation of this DNA, likely because of a read error; what is shown is the protein translated from the DNA. This chain joins TRDV2 and TRDJ3; D is perhaps TRDD3 (6 bases). The CDR3 runs 17 residues. Germline V gene data show CDR1 as GEAIGNYY and CDR2 as EKD. V was clipped by 2 bases and J by 2 bases, with 12 bases between them. CDR3 coding DNA: TGTGCCTGTGACATACTGAGGGATACCTGGGACACCCGACAGATGTTTTTC. This codes for CACDILRDTWDTRQMFF.

This clone was counted between two and nine times. The chain recombines TRDV2 with TRDJ2; 13 bases are a match to TRDD3. The length of the CDR3 is 17 residues. From germline, CDR1 is GEAIGNYY and CDR2 EKD. The ends lost 0 bases at V and 4 bases at J; junction bases unmatched: 4. CDR3 sequence: CACDTLTGGYATAQLFF. For the CDR3, the DNA is TGTGCCTGTGACACCCTTACTGGGGGATACGCGACAGCACAACTCTTCTTT.

Within the sample, this clone is medium-sized. This may be a read error, as it is one base from a much larger clone. This CDR3 is also generated by other DNA sequences in the sample. The genes are TRDV2 and TRDJ3; 13 nucleotides align to TRDD3. Germline loops: CDR1 GEAIGNYY, CDR2 EKD. With 0 bases clipped from V and 4 bases from J, the junction kept 2 bases outside the gene matches. This CDR3 is 18 amino acids long. CDR3 in DNA: TGTGCCTGTGACACCGTACTGGGGGATACGTGGGACACCCGACAGATGTTTTTC. Protein sequence: CACDTVLGDTWDTRQMFF.

This clone has just a few counts. The identical CDR3 is also encoded by other nucleotide sequences in the sample. V and J are TRDV2 and TRDJ2; TRDD3 agrees at 8 bases. This CDR3 comprises 16 residues. Germline trimming cut 1 base from V and 3 bases from J; bases unmatched to any gene: 6. CDR1 is GEAIGNYY, CDR2 EKD, per germline. DNA for the CDR3: TGTGCCTGTGACACGGTGGGATACGGGGTGACAGCACAACTCTTCTTT. The encoded protein is CACDTVGYGVTAQLFF.

This clone was counted a few times. Other nucleotide sequences in the sample specify the same CDR3. This chain joins TRDV2 and TRDJ3; 9 nucleotides align to TRDD3. Germline values: CDR1 GEAIGNYY, CDR2 EKD. The CDR3 runs to 19 residues. The V segment lost 1 base and the J segment 0 bases; nucleotides outside the gene matches: 6. As DNA, the CDR3 is TGTGCCTGTGACACTGGGTACTGGGGGAGCTCCTGGGACACCCGACAGATGTTTTTC. Protein: CACDTGYWGSSWDTRQMFF.

This clone is medium-sized by share. A single base is all that separates this from a far larger clone, so a read error is likely. Other DNA sequences in the sample encode the same CDR3. The gene calls are TRDV2 and TRDJ3, with 9 bases fitting TRDD3. The CDR3 is made up of 17 amino acids. The germline V gene has CDR1 GEAIGNYY and CDR2 EKD. The CDR3 reads CACDYWGSSWDTRQMFF. CDR3 in DNA: TGTGCCTGTGACTACTGGGGGAGCTCCTGGGACACCCGGCAGATGTTTTTC.

On this clone: It is likely a read error: a sequence one base away is far more abundant. Other DNA sequences in this sample translate to the same CDR3. The CDR3 DNA is TGTGCCTGCGACACTGGGGGATACACCGATAAACTCATCTTT. This sequence encodes CACDTGGYTDKLIF. The J gene is TRDJ1, the V gene TRDV2; 10 nucleotides match TRDD3. The V gene's germline CDR1 is GEAIGNYY and CDR2 EKD. The CDR3 loop spans 14 amino acids.

V and J are TRDV1 and TRDJ1, with TRDD3 identical over 10 bases. Germline V gene data show CDR1 as TSWWSYY and CDR2 as QGS. V shed 2 bases, J shed 0 bases, and the junction held 6 bases outside the gene matches. This CDR3 is built from 17 residues. The CDR3 is CALGEETTGGYTDKLIF. The CDR3 region has the DNA TGTGCTCTTGGGGAAGAGACTACTGGGGGATACACCGATAAACTCATCTTT.

The chain employs TRDV2 and TRDJ3, with 11 bases lining up with TRDD3. J lost 0 bases, V lost 3 bases, and 9 bases had no gene match. CDR3 length equals 20 residues. The germline gives CDR1 GEAIGNYY, CDR2 EKD. Here the CDR3 reads CACDLILGDRNSWDTRQMFF. The CDR3 nucleotides read TGTGCCTGTGACCTTATACTGGGGGATAGAAACTCCTGGGACACCCGACAGATGTTTTTC.

Regarding this clone: This specimen includes other DNA sequences encoding the same CDR3. The V call is TRDV2, the J call TRDJ3; the D gene is possibly TRDD3 (6 bases). The CDR3 runs 18 residues. Germline values: CDR1 GEAIGNYY, CDR2 EKD. Trimming cost V 0 bases and J 0 bases, with 11 bases left between them. The CDR3 nucleotides are TGTGCCTGTGACACCGGGGGACCCTACTCCTGGGACACCCGACAGATGTTTTTC. Protein sequence: CACDTGGPYSWDTRQMFF.